Here is one T cell receptor beta chain with its context. The antigen is undetermined. The same CDR3 is also encoded by other DNA sequences in this sample. Combination of CD45RO+ cells with CCR7-negative CD45RA+ TemRA cells was used for CD8 memory. In germline, CDR1 is GTSNPN, CDR2 SVGIG (reference sequence). The CDR3 loop spans 13 amino acids. Trimming took off 0 bases at V and 2 bases at J, with 5 bases between the two ends. A roughly 220 ng quantity of DNA, about 30,000 T cell genomes, went into the sorted-subset replicate PCRs. TCRdb's table, derived via immunoSEQ multiplex PCR, lists solely in-frame clones and lacks some. The sample has fewer than 350,000 clones, roughly 84% seen once. These data are taken from a study of shared clonotypes between healthy human individuals. Broader study findings: On the whole, naive subsets had larger estimated richness than memory subsets had.

Specimen: memory CD8+ T cells sorted from blood. As to subset: CD45RO+ cells pooled with CCR7-negative TemRA cells. The J gene is TRBJ1-5, the V gene TRBV30; D not certain. This TCR was recovered from a man aged 18 to 29 in good health. CDR3 in amino acids: CAWSVDGNQPQHF. As DNA, the CDR3 is TGTGCCTGGAGTGTGGATGGCAATCAGCCCCAGCATTTT.